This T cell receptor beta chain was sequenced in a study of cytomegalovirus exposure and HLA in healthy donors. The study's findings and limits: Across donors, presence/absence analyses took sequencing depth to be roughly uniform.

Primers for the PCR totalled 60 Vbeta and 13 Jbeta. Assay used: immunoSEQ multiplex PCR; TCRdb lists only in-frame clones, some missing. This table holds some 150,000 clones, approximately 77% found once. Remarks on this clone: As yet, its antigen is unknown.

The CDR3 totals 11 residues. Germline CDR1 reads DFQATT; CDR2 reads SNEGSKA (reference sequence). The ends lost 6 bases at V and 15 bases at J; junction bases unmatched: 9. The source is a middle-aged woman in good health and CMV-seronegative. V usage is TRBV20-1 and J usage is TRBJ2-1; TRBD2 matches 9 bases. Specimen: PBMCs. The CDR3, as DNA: TGCAGTGCCCCGGGGACTAGCAGGTCGTTCTTC. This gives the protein CSAPGTSRSFF.